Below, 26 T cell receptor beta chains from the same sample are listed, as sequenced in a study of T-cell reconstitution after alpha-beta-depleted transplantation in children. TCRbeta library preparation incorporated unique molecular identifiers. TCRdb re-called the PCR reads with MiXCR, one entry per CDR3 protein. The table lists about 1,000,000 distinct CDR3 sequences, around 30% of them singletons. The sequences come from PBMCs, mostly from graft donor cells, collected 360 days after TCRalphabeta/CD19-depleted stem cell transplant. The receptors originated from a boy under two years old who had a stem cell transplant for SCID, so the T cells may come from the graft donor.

CDR3 region: CASRKAPGGQQNEQFF. CDR3 nucleotides: TGTGCCAGTAGAAAGGCTCCGGGTGGACAGCAAAATGAGCAGTTCTTC. The rearrangement links TRBV19 to TRBJ2-1; D perhaps matches TRBD1 (6 bases). The germline V and J ends were trimmed by 6 bases and 7 bases, with 22 bases remaining between them. Looked up from germline, CDR1 is LNHDA and CDR2 is SQIVND (reference sequence). This CDR3 has 16 amino acids.

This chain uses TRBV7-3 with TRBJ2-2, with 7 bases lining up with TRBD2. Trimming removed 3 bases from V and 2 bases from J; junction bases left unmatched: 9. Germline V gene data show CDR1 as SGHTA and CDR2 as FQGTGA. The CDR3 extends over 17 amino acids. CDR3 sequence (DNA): TGTGCCAGCAGCTTCCCCCGGGGAGGGCGAAACACCGGGGAGCTGTTTTTT. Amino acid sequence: CASSFPRGGRNTGELFF.

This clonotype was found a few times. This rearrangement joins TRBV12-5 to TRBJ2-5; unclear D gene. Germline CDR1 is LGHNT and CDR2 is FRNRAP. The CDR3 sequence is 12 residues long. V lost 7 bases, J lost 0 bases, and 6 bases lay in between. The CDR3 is CASAQYQETQYF. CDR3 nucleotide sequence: TGTGCTAGTGCCCAATACCAAGAGACCCAGTACTTC.

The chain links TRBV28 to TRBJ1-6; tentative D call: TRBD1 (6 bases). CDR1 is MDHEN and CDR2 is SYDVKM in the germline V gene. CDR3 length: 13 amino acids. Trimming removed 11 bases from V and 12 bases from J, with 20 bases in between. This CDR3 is CAGGGSEVLPLHF. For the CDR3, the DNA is TGTGCCGGGGGGGGCAGCGAAGTGTTACCCCTCCACTTT.

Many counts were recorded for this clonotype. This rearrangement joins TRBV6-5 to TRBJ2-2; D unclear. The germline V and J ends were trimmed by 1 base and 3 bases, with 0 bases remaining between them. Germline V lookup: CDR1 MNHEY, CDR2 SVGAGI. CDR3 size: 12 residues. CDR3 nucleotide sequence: TGTGCCAGCAGTTACTACACCGGGGAGCTGTTTTTT. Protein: CASSYYTGELFF.

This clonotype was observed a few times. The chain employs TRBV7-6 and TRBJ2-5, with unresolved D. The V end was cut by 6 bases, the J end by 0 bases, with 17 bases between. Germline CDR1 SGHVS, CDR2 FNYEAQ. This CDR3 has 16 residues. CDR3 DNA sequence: TGTGCCAGCAGTCAGAACACATACCAATACCAAGAGACCCAGTACTTC. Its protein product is CASSQNTYQYQETQYF.

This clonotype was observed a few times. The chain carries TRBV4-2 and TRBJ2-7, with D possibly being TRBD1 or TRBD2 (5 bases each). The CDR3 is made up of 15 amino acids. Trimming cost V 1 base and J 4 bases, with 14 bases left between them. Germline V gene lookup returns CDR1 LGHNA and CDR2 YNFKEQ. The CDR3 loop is CASSQASEGKYEQYF. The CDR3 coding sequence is TGTGCCAGCAGCCAAGCTAGTGAGGGGAAATACGAGCAGTACTTC.

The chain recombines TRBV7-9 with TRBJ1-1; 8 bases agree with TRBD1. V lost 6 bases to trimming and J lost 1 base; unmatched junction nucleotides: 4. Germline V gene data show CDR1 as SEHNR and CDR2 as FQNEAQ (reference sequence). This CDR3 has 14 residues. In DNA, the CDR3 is TGTGCCAGCAGACTAGGGACAGGGAACACTGAAGCTTTCTTT. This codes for CASRLGTGNTEAFF.

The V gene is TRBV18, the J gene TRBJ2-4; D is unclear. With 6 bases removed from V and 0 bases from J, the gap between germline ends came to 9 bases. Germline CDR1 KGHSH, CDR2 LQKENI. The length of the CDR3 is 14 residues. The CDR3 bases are TGTGCCAGCTCTGACAACGGAGCCAAAAACATTCAGTACTTC. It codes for CASSDNGAKNIQYF.

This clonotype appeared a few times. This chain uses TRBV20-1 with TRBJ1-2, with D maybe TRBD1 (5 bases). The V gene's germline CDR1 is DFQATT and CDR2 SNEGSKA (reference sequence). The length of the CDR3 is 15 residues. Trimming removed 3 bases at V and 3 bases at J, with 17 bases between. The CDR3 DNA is TGCAGTGCTAGTGATTCGACAGTTCGGGACTATGGCTACACCTTC. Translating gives CSASDSTVRDYGYTF.

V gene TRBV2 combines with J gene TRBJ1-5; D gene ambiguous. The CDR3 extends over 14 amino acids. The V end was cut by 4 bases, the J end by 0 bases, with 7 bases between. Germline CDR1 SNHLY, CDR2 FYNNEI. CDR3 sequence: CASSVPYSNQPQHF. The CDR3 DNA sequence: TGTGCCAGCAGTGTTCCCTATAGCAATCAGCCCCAGCATTTT.

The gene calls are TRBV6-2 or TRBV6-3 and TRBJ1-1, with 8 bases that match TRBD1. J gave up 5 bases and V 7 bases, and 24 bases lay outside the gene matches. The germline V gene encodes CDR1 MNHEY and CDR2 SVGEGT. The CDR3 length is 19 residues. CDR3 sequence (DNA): TGTGCCAGCAACGGAGAAGCGACAGGGGCGAAGAGAATCGGAACTGAAGCTTTCTTT. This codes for CASNGEATGAKRIGTEAFF.

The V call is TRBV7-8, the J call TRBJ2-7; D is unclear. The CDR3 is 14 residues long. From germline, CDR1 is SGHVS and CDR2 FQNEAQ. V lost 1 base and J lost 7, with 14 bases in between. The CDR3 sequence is CASSLEGGRTEQYF. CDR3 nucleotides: TGTGCCAGCAGCTTAGAGGGCGGCCGGACGGAGCAGTACTTC. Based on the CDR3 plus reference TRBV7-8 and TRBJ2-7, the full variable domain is GAGVSQSPRYKVAKRGQDVALRCDPISGHVSLFWYQQALGQGPEFLTYFQNEAQLDKSGLPSDRFFAERPEGSVSTLKIQRTQQEDSAVYLCASSLEGGRTEQYFGPGTRLTVT.

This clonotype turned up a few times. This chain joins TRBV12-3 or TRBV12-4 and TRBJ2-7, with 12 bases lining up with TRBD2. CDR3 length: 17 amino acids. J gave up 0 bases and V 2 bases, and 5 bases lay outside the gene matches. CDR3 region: CASSLTSGGSYSYEQYF. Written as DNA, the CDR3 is TGTGCCAGCAGTTTAACTAGCGGGGGGTCCTACTCCTACGAGCAGTACTTC.

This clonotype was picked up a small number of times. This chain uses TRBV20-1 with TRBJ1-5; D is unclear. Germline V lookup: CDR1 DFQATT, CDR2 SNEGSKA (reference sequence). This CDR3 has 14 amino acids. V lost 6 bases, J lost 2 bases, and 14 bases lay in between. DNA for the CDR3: TGCAGTGCCTTAAAGGGAGAGGGCAATCAGCCCCAGCATTTT. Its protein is CSALKGEGNQPQHF.

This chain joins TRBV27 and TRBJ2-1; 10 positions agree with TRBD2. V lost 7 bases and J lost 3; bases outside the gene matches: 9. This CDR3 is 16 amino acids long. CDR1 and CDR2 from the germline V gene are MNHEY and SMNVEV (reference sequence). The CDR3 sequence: CASNPLAGGNYNEQFF. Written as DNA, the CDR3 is TGTGCCAGCAACCCCTTAGCGGGGGGAAACTACAATGAGCAGTTCTTC.

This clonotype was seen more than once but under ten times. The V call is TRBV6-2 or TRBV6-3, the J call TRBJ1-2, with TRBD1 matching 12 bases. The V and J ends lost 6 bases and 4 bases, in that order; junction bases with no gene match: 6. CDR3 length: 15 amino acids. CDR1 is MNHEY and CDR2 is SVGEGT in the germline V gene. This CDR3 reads CASRTPGQGAYGYTF. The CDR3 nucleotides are TGTGCCAGCAGAACCCCGGGACAGGGGGCCTATGGCTACACCTTC.

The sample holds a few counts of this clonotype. As DNA, the CDR3 is TGCGCCAGCAGCGGAACTAGGTGGGAGACCCAGTACTTC. It is translated as CASSGTRWETQYF. V gene TRBV5-1 combines with J gene TRBJ2-5; D may be TRBD2 (5 bases). CDR3 size: 13 residues. The germline CDR1 and CDR2 sequences are SGHRS and YFSETQ. V was shortened by 4 bases and J by 5 bases, with 12 bases between the two germline ends.

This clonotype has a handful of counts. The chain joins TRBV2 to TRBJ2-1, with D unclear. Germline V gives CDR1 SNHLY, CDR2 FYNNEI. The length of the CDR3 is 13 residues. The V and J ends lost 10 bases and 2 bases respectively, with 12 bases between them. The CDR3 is CATGPDTYNEQFF. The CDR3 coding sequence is TGTGCCACCGGACCTGACACCTACAATGAGCAGTTCTTC.

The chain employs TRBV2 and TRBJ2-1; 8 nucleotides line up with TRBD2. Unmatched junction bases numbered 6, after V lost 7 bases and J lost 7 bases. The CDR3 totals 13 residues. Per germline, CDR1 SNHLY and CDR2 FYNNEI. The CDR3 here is CASTRGGLNEQFF. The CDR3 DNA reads TGTGCCAGCACCCGGGGGGGCCTGAATGAGCAGTTCTTC.

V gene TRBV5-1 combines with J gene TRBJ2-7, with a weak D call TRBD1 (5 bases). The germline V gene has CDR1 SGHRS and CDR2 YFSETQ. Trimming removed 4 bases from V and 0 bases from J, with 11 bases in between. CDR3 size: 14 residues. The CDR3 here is CASSPSTVSYEQYF. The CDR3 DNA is TGCGCCAGCAGCCCTTCGACAGTCTCCTACGAGCAGTACTTC.

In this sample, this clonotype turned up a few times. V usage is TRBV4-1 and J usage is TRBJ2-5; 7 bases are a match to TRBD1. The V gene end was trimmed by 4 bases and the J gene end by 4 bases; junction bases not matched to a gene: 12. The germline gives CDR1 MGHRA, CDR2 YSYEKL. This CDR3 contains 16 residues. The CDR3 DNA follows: TGCGCCAGCAGCCCCAGATTACAGGGGAGCGGAGAGACCCAGTACTTC. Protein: CASSPRLQGSGETQYF.

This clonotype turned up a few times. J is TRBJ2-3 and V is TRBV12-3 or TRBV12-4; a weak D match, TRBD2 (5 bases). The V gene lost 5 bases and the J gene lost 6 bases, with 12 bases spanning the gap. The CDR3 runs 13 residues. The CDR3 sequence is CASSQFPGDTQYF. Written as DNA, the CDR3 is TGTGCCAGCAGTCAATTCCCGGGGGATACGCAGTATTTT.

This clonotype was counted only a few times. CDR3 DNA sequence: TGTGCCAGCAGCTTAGGGACCTTCGTGGAGACCCAGTACTTC. Translating it yields CASSLGTFVETQYF. The J gene is TRBJ2-5, the V gene TRBV7-8; no reliable D call. Germline V gene lookup returns CDR1 SGHVS and CDR2 FQNEAQ. This CDR3 is 14 amino acids long. Deletions cut 1 base from V and 5 bases from J, with 11 bases between.

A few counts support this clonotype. The DNA of the CDR3 is TGTGCCATCAGCTCGAATCAAGGGGGCTACGAGCAGTACTTC. Residues: CAISSNQGGYEQYF. This chain connects TRBV10-3 to TRBJ2-7; D may be TRBD1 (6 bases). V shed 6 bases and J shed 3 bases, with 15 bases lying between them. In germline, CDR1 is ENHRY, CDR2 SYGVKD. CDR3 length equals 14 residues.

DNA of the CDR3: TGTGCCAGCAGCTCCCCTGTTAGGCGGTTCTCCTACAATGAGCAGTTCTTC. Its protein product is CASSSPVRRFSYNEQFF. V is TRBV7-2 and J is TRBJ2-1; D remains ambiguous. Germline V lookup: CDR1 SGHTA, CDR2 FQGNSA. The germline V and J ends were trimmed by 4 bases and 0 bases, with 16 bases remaining between them. This CDR3 has 17 residues.